This TCR beta chain was retrieved from a study of CD4 T cells in relation to SARS-CoV-2 and coronaviruses (dated by TCRdb to 2020 to 2022). General notes on the study: In the ViraFEST assay, PBMCs were cultured with antigen for under eleven days, after which TCR beta CDR3s were sequenced to identify clonal expansions specific to the antigen. An HIV-1 Nef peptide pool or a culture without peptide was used as the negative reference condition. Using patient-derived lymphoblastoid cell lines, the shared crossreactive spike epitopes were mapped to their HLA restriction. Memory CD4+ T cell crossreactivity between SARS-CoV-2 and common cold coronavirus spike proteins was assessed at the TCR clonotype level in the study. The Adaptive Biotechnologies TCR-sequencing kit was used for samples from a few pre-COVID donors and for the naive versus memory experiments, whereas the other data were Illumina-based. A different TCR-beta assay, based on Illumina, was used to sequence expansion assays from other donors in the study. What the work shows at the level of the full study, not this receptor alone: The study was limited by small numbers of patients and tested TCRs. Crossreactive clones showed significantly weaker SARS-CoV-2-driven expansion than monoreactive clones, consistent with antigenic imprinting. Because no donor provided both pre-pandemic and post-infection samples, tracing the source of pre-existing responses was limited. In around three fifths of donors, memory CD4+ clonotypes turned up that crossrecognized SARS-CoV-2 and at least one common cold coronavirus spike. Crossreactivity analysis centred on spike protein, so crossreactivity against other viral proteins was not assessed.

The library was produced with the immunoSEQ multiplex PCR assay. Per the source publication's procedure: During preprocessing, nonproductive sequences were removed, along with CDR3s that did not begin with C, did not end with F or W, or were shorter than 7 amino acids. The MANAFEST web app was used to call antigen-specific clonotypes on the basis of expansion compared with the reference and with other culture wells. A clone was considered positive if significant expansion relative to the reference culture was observed in 2 of 3 replicate wells at an FDR below 0.05. To be called positive, a clone also had to show significant expansion compared with every other tandem well and an odds ratio greater than 5. After three terminal residues were trimmed from each end, CDR3 homology was quantified as pairwise Levenshtein distance using the stringdist R package. Here the immuneACCESS table is served through TCRdb, limited to in-frame sequences with V and J called. Missing clones are a known gap in these copies; in checked studies unresolved V genes cover under half, and the rest lacks a known reason. V and J calls and clone size are as listed in that table; D and trimming were resolved from the DNA. Across this sample there are about 20,000 clones, with about 80% seen only once. About 15% of the sample is taken by the ten largest.

There are 13 amino acids in the CDR3, from cysteine to phenylalanine inclusive. The DNA shown is the 39-base CDR3, in frame from base 1. The CDR1 and CDR2 encoded by the germline V gene are SGHAT and FQNNGV. The V and J ends are trimmed by 2 bases and 8 bases, leaving 12 bases between them. As concerns this clone: Its recognized antigen is unknown. Qualities for individual bases were not recorded, and no much larger clone is one base off.

CD4+ T cells from unexposed donors were collected before the COVID-19 pandemic (2011-2018). Following 10 days of culture, the EasySep CD4+ T cell isolation kit was used to isolate CD4+ T cells. As far as cell numbers permitted, CD4+ T cells from unexposed donors were tested for reactivity against SARS-CoV-2 S and N as well as four spike pools from common cold coronaviruses. PBMCs were cultured at two million per well in IMDM supplemented with 5% human AB serum and about 9.6 IU/ml IL-2. Half of the culture medium was replaced with fresh IL-2-containing medium on days 3 and 7. Each peptide culture condition was generally run in triplicate replicate wells. Leukapheresis product for the unexposed donors was purchased commercially. Ficoll-Paque PLUS gradient centrifugation was used to isolate PBMCs from leukapheresis product or whole blood. The PBMCs went either fresh into the expansion assay or into cryopreservation at -140 degrees C. The QIAamp Micro DNA Kit was used to extract genomic DNA from the CD4+ T cells.

Sequencing was carried out using CD4+ T cells from PBMCs, cultured in vitro. The rearranged segments are TRBV11-2 and TRBJ1-2; the D gene is possibly TRBD1, with 5 bases matching. This TCR derives from a human donor in good health. The DNA is TGTGCCAGCAGCTTAATTTGGGGGGACGGCTACACCTTC. The encoded protein is CASSLIWGDGYTF. The reference TRBV11-2 and TRBJ1-2 proteins fill in what lies around the CDR3, so the full variable domain reads EAGVAQSPRYKIIEKRQSVAFWCNPISGHATLYWYQQILGQGPKLLIQFQNNGVVDDSQLPKDRFSAERLKGVDSTLKIQPAKLEDSAVYLCASSLIWGDGYTFGSGTRLTVV.